This T cell receptor beta chain was retrieved from a study of T cells in Graves' hyperthyroidism and ophthalmopathy. Study-level results: Blood held most thyroid clonotypes expanded above 0.001 frequency. A 13 V-J model separated ophthalmopathy from stable hyperthyroidism.

V dropped 7 bases and J dropped 2; count of bases not matched to a gene: 9. This CDR3 is built from 16 residues. Researchers took RNA transcripts and amplified the TCR beta CDR3 regions from them. Using the HTBI primer set, a first-round RT-PCR was run on the TCR CDR3. TCRdb re-called the multiplex PCR reads through MiXCR, storing one row per CDR3 protein. This table holds about 420,000 distinct CDR3 sequences, roughly 13% found once. This clonotype was observed many times. As yet, its antigen is unknown. On the basis of clinical symptoms, serum thyroxine and TRAb, thyroid ultrasound and orbital computed tomography, diagnoses were made.

The sequence was collected from a woman in her late teens or twenties with Graves' hyperthyroidism. The sequenced sample was blood. V gene TRBV12-3 or TRBV12-4 combines with J gene TRBJ2-3; 10 nucleotides align to TRBD1. Here the CDR3 reads CASKLGTGAITDTQYF. CDR3 sequence (DNA): TGTGCCAGCAAGCTCGGGACAGGGGCGATCACAGATACGCAGTATTTT.